The present T cell receptor (beta chain) was sequenced within a study of blood T cells in healthy people across ages. Overall study: When template switching was applied, about one barcoded beta molecule was captured per two T cells.

Overall study results and limits: Not knowing donor CMV status may have confounded expanded clonotype changes. PBMC samples, being unsorted, prevented any conclusive comparison of naive and antigen-experienced cells. TCR beta diversity was tightly associated with the proportion of naive T cells.

On this clonotype itself: What it binds is unknown.

The authors ran a second PCR of about 7 to 11 cycles using a sample-barcoded 5' primer and a J-beta primer mix. TCRdb processed the 5' RACE reads anew with MiXCR; each CDR3 protein has one entry. This sample has roughly 900,000 distinct CDR3 sequences, with under 35% found just once. CDR3 length: 14 residues. Germline lookup yields CDR1 MNHEY and CDR2 SMNVEV (reference sequence). With V trimmed by 5 bases and J by 8 bases, 5 bases remained unmatched. This chain uses TRBV27 with TRBJ2-3; TRBD2 aligns across 12 bases. The sequenced sample consisted of blood. This sequence was found in an elderly woman in good health. CDR3 loop: CASSASGGARTQYF. The CDR3 nucleotides read TGTGCCAGCAGTGCTAGCGGGGGGGCCCGTACGCAGTATTTT.